This T cell receptor (beta chain) was recorded in a study of OX40 agonist ivuxolimab in advanced cancers. Per the germline V gene, CDR1 is SGHTA and CDR2 is FQGNSA. The ends were cut back, 4 bases at V and 1 base at J, with 15 bases in the middle. The CDR3 covers 16 residues. Sequencing was performed with immunoSEQ multiplex PCR; in TCRdb, only in-frame clones are kept and a portion is missing. Among some 50,000 clones, over 70% were seen once, and the ten largest hold approximately 2%. Study results and limitations: Within 6 weeks, CD4+ and CD8+ blood T cells expanded clonally at 0.1 to 3.0 mg/kg.

As to this clone: The antigen remains undetermined.

Autoimmune disease history or systemic immunosuppression disqualified patients. The sample was CD4+ or CD8+ T cells sorted from blood, taken in a trial of the OX40 agonist ivuxolimab. This receptor was identified in an adult with an advanced solid tumor such as melanoma, head and neck, liver or kidney cancer. The chain combines TRBV7-2 with TRBJ2-3; no reliable D call. The CDR3 sequence is CASSSRLLPGTDTQYF. The CDR3 DNA sequence: TGTGCCAGCAGCTCCCGACTCCTCCCGGGCACAGATACGCAGTATTTT.